This T cell receptor beta chain is from a study of cytotoxic CD8 clonotypes in ibrutinib-treated CLL. At the level of the study: The taking of response samples occurred after a median roughly twelve months of treatment, with a range of 6 to 36. Whole-study results and caveats: Progressing patients had sampling times that differed from those of sustained-remission patients. Among the clonotypes, public ones were uncommon and contracted or held stable on treatment. In comparison with age-matched healthy donors, baseline clonality was higher and tracked circulating CD8+ T-cell counts.

V trimming: 7 bases; J trimming: 0 bases; junction bases outside the gene matches: 7. Germline V gives CDR1 MRHNA, CDR2 SNTAGT. The CDR3 totals 16 residues. About this clone itself: Its target is unknown.

Method: immunoSEQ multiplex PCR; TCRdb's copy keeps in-frame clones and lacks some. The data contain roughly 47,000 clones, more than 45% of them singletons. The rearrangement joins TRBV6-4 to TRBJ2-7, with 12 bases lining up with TRBD2. This TCR derives from a human donor with chronic lymphocytic leukemia. The input for sequencing was PBMCs, taken after 12 months of ibrutinib treatment. Here the CDR3 reads CASTTSGRLSSYEQYF. The CDR3 DNA reads TGTGCCAGCACCACTAGCGGGAGGCTTAGCTCCTACGAGCAGTACTTC.